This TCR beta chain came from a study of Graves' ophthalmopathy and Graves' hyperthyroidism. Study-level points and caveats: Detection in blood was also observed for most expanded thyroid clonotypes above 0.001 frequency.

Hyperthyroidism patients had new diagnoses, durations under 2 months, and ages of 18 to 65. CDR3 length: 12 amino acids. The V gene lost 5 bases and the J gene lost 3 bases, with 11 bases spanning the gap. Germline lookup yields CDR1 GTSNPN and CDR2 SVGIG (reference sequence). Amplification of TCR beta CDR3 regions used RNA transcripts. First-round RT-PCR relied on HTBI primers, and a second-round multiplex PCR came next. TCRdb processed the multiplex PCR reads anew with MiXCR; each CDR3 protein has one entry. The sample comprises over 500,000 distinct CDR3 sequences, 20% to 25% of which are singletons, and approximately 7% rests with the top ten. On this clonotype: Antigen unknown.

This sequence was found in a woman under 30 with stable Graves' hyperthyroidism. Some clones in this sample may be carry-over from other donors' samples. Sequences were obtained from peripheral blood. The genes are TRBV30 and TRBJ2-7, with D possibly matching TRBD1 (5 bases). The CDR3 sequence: CAWLKGNYEQYF. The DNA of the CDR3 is TGTGCCTGGTTAAAGGGGAACTACGAGCAGTACTTC. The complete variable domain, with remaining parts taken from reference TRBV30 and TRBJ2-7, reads SQTIHQWPATLVQPVGSPLSLECTVEGTSNPNLYWYRQAAGRGLQLLFYSVGIGQISSEVPQNLSASRPQDRQFILSSKKLLLSDSGFYLCAWLKGNYEQYFGPGTRLTVT.